The rows below give T cell receptor beta chains drawn from one sample of a study of cytomegalovirus exposure and HLA in healthy donors. The table came from immunoSEQ multiplex PCR; TCRdb's copy has only in-frame clones and leaves some out. This table has roughly 280,000 clones, 80% to 90% appearing once. Sequencing was done on a sample of PBMCs. The source of these receptors is a woman younger than 35 in good health and CMV-seronegative. Each CDR3 is given with its conserved first and last residue. The order of the fields is J gene, D gene, V gene, clone size, CDR3 DNA, CDR3 protein. D genes are given only for firm matches. Expanded clones get a size class; other rows say once, few or many, or leave the size out.

J: TRBJ2-5; D: TRBD2; V: TRBV25-1; size: once; DNA: TGTGCCAGCAGTGAATTAGCGGGGTACAACCAAGAGACCCAGTACTTC; CDR3: CASSELAGYNQETQYF
J: TRBJ2-7; D: TRBD2; V: TRBV11-3; size: -; DNA: TGTGCCAGCAGGGCTAGCGGGCTCCACTACGAGCAGTACTTC; CDR3: CASRASGLHYEQYF
J: TRBJ1-2; D: -; V: TRBV9; size: -; DNA: TGTGCCAGCAGCGTGGGTCCCTCGGGGGGGCAAGATGGCTACACCTTC; CDR3: CASSVGPSGGQDGYTF
J: TRBJ2-5; D: -; V: TRBV7-3; size: -; DNA: TGTGCCAGCAGCTTCTCGGACACCCAAGAGACCCAGTACTTC; CDR3: CASSFSDTQETQYF
J: TRBJ1-2; D: -; V: TRBV2; size: -; DNA: TGTGCCAGCAACAACGGGATACAAATTTATGGCTACACCTTC; CDR3: CASNNGIQIYGYTF
J: TRBJ2-7; D: TRBD2; V: TRBV4-3; size: once; DNA: TGCGCCAGCAGCCAAGCCGAGACTAGCGGGTACGAGCAGTACTTC; CDR3: CASSQAETSGYEQYF
J: TRBJ1-2; D: -; V: TRBV9; size: -; DNA: TGTGCCAGCAGCGTAGCTGGGAGCTGGGACAAACCCTTTGGCTACACCTTC; CDR3: CASSVAGSWDKPFGYTF
J: TRBJ1-2; D: TRBD1; V: TRBV7-9; size: -; DNA: TGTGCCAGCAGCTCCCAGAGATCCCAGGGGGCCTGGGGCTACACCTTC; CDR3: CASSSQRSQGAWGYTF
J: TRBJ2-5; D: -; V: TRBV5-1; size: -; DNA: TGCGCCAGCAGCTTGGGCCACGGGTGGACAGAACAAGAGACCCAGTACTTC; CDR3: CASSLGHGWTEQETQYF
J: TRBJ1-1; D: -; V: TRBV18; size: -; DNA: TGTGCCAGCTCACTTGGGACTCCGAACACTGAAGCTTTCTTT; CDR3: CASSLGTPNTEAFF
J: TRBJ1-2; D: -; V: TRBV6-5; size: -; DNA: TGTGCCAGCAGTTACTCTTTGCAGGGCTATGGCTACACCTTC; CDR3: CASSYSLQGYGYTF
J: TRBJ1-1; D: -; V: TRBV18; size: -; DNA: TGTGCCAGCTCACCGGAGGAGAACACTGAAGCTTTCTTT; CDR3: CASSPEENTEAFF
J: TRBJ1-1; D: TRBD1; V: TRBV19; size: -; DNA: TGTGCCAGTAGATGGGGACAGGGGATTACTGAAGCTTTCTTT; CDR3: CASRWGQGITEAFF
J: TRBJ2-2; D: TRBD2; V: TRBV5-1; size: -; DNA: TGCGCCAGCAGCTTGGCCATCCCGACTAGCGGGAGTTCCGCCGGGGAGCTGTTTTTT; CDR3: CASSLAIPTSGSSAGELFF
J: TRBJ1-2; D: -; V: TRBV9; size: -; DNA: TGTGCCAGCAGCGTAGTGGAGGGGAACTATGGCTACACCTTC; CDR3: CASSVVEGNYGYTF
J: TRBJ1-2; D: TRBD1; V: TRBV7-6; size: -; DNA: TGTGCCAGCAGCTCCGGACAGGTCTATGGCTACACCTTC; CDR3: CASSSGQVYGYTF
J: TRBJ2-3; D: -; V: TRBV6-5; size: -; DNA: TGTGCCAGCAGGTCCCAGGGTTTCACAGATACGCAGTATTTT; CDR3: CASRSQGFTDTQYF
J: TRBJ2-1; D: TRBD2; V: TRBV13; size: -; DNA: TGTGCCAGCAGCTTAAGTATCGGGAGGTCCTCCTACAATGAGCAGTTCTTC; CDR3: CASSLSIGRSSYNEQFF
J: TRBJ1-3; D: TRBD1; V: TRBV6-1; size: -; DNA: TGTGCCAGCAAGAGGGACAGCTCTGGAAACACCATATATTTT; CDR3: CASKRDSSGNTIYF
J: TRBJ2-2; D: TRBD2; V: TRBV5-1; size: -; DNA: TGCGCCAGCAGCAGGCTCGAGCGGGGGGCCGGGGAGCTGTTTTTT; CDR3: CASSRLERGAGELFF
J: TRBJ2-7; D: TRBD1; V: TRBV11-2; size: -; DNA: TGTGCCAGCAGCTTAGAACAGGGGCAGGGCGAGCAGTACTTC; CDR3: CASSLEQGQGEQYF
J: TRBJ2-4; D: TRBD2; V: TRBV5-1; size: -; DNA: TGCGCCAGCAGCCCGGGAGGGCAGACTGACAAAAACATTCAGTACTTC; CDR3: CASSPGGQTDKNIQYF
J: TRBJ2-7; D: TRBD2; V: TRBV4-1; size: -; DNA: TGCGCCAGCAGCCAAATTTCGGGCGGGAGGGGCGAGCAGTACTTC; CDR3: CASSQISGGRGEQYF
J: TRBJ1-1; D: -; V: TRBV2; size: -; DNA: TGTGCCAGCAGTGAGGGGAGGGGAGTCGTGGGCACTGAAGCTTTCTTT; CDR3: CASSEGRGVVGTEAFF
J: TRBJ1-1; D: -; V: TRBV27; size: -; DNA: TGTGCCAGCAGTTTATCCCCCCGACAGGTCGGTAACACTGAAGCTTTCTTT; CDR3: CASSLSPRQVGNTEAFF
J: TRBJ1-1; D: -; V: TRBV6-6; size: -; DNA: TGTGCCAGCAGTACAGCGGGGAGAAACACTGAAGCTTTCTTT; CDR3: CASSTAGRNTEAFF
J: TRBJ2-3; D: -; V: TRBV30; size: few; DNA: TGTGCCTGGAGCCTCCCTAGACTGGCAGATACGCAGTATTTT; CDR3: CAWSLPRLADTQYF
J: TRBJ2-1; D: TRBD1; V: TRBV2; size: -; DNA: TGTGCCAGCAGTGAGAGGGGGACAGGCCCGTACAATGAGCAGTTCTTC; CDR3: CASSERGTGPYNEQFF
J: TRBJ1-3; D: -; V: TRBV7-8; size: -; DNA: TGTGCCAGCAGCTTACGGGCTGGAAACACCATATATTTT; CDR3: CASSLRAGNTIYF
J: TRBJ2-7; D: -; V: TRBV5-1; size: few; DNA: TGCGCCAGCGGCTCCTCACAGGCCGTGAGCTCCTACGAGCAGTACTTC; CDR3: CASGSSQAVSSYEQYF
J: TRBJ2-7; D: TRBD1; V: TRBV7-6; size: -; DNA: TGTGCCAGCAGTGGCCCCGGGACAGGGTCAACCTACGAGCAGTACTTC; CDR3: CASSGPGTGSTYEQYF
J: TRBJ2-7; D: -; V: TRBV30; size: -; DNA: TGTGCCTGGAAAAACCGGGACACTCCCTACGAGCAGTACTTC; CDR3: CAWKNRDTPYEQYF
J: TRBJ2-7; D: TRBD2; V: TRBV5-6; size: -; DNA: TGTGCCAGCAGCTTGGCCGGGGGGTCGCAGTACTTC; CDR3: CASSLAGGSQYF
J: TRBJ2-5; D: TRBD2; V: TRBV5-1; size: -; DNA: TGCGCCAGCAGCTATCTTCCGGGACTAGCGGGAGGGCCGGAGACCCAGTACTTC; CDR3: CASSYLPGLAGGPETQYF
J: TRBJ1-2; D: TRBD1; V: TRBV6-1; size: -; DNA: TGTGCCAGCAGTCCACAGGGGGATGGCTATGGCTACACCTTC; CDR3: CASSPQGDGYGYTF
J: TRBJ2-3; D: -; V: TRBV5-1; size: -; DNA: TGCGCCAGCAGCGGTGGACAGATCCAACGCACAGATACGCAGTATTTT; CDR3: CASSGGQIQRTDTQYF
J: TRBJ2-7; D: TRBD1; V: TRBV2; size: -; DNA: TGTGCCACCGGCGAAGGGACAGCAATTGAGCAGTACTTC; CDR3: CATGEGTAIEQYF
J: TRBJ1-2; D: -; V: TRBV6-6; size: -; DNA: TGTGCCAGCCACACGGGGGGGCTTGGCTATGGCTACACCTTC; CDR3: CASHTGGLGYGYTF
J: TRBJ1-1; D: -; V: TRBV6-6; size: -; DNA: TGTGCCAGCATTGTCGGGAGGGCCCCTGAAGCTTTCTTT; CDR3: CASIVGRAPEAFF